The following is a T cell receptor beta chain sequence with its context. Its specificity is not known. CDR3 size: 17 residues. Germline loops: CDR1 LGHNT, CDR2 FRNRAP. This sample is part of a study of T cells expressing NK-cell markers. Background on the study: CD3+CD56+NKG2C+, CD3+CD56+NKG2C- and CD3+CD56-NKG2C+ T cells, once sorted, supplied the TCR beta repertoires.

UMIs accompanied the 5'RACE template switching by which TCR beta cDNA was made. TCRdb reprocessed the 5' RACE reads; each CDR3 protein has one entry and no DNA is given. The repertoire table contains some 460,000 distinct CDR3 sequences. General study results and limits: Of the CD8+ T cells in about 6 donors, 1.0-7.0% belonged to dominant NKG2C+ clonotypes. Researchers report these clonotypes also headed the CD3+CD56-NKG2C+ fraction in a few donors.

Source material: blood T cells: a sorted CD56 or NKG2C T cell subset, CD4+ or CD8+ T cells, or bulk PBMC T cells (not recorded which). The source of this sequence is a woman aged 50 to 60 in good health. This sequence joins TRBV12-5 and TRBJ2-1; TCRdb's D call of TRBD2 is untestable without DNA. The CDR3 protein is CASGLVLGREAYNEQFF.